This T cell receptor (beta chain) stems from a study of cytomegalovirus exposure and HLA in healthy donors. Concerning this clone itself: The target antigen is unknown.

This CDR3 contains 17 residues. V trimming: 3 bases; J trimming: 3 bases; junction bases outside the gene matches: 12. Germline CDR1 and CDR2: LNHDA and SQIVND (reference sequence). Study-wide results and caveats: In a later analysis, specific HLA alleles were associated with around 17,000 TCR beta sequences at a 0.05 false discovery rate.

It was with 60 Vbeta and 13 Jbeta primers that the PCR ran. The authors' processing: Later analysis identified 80 million to 85 million unique TCR beta chains, approximately 10 million shared. This table comes from immunoSEQ multiplex PCR, and its TCRdb copy is limited to in-frame clones, with some not included. Clone size and V and J calls were adopted from that table, with D and trimming inferred from the DNA. In the table there are roughly 100,000 clones, 65% to 75% of which are singletons. Sequenced sample: PBMCs. The rearrangement joins TRBV19 to TRBJ1-2; the match to TRBD1 covers 8 bases. This TCR was recovered from a female donor in good health and CMV-seronegative. The CDR3 sequence is CASSMTAQGAPHYGYTF. CDR3 DNA sequence: TGTGCCAGTAGTATGACGGCCCAGGGGGCCCCACACTATGGCTACACCTTC.